This record looks at one T cell receptor beta chain sequence and its context. Its antigen is undetermined. This record belongs to a study of CD8 T cells in ankylosing spondylitis. Study results and caveats: Reportedly, matched ankylosing spondylitis synovial fluid was significantly enriched for disease-linked clones. Earlier authors reported some of these motif variants in reactive arthritis synovial fluid and blood. A TCR beta motif of fewer than ten highly homologous variants seemed to mark ankylosing spondylitis blood.

Quantitative molecular-barcoded 5'-RACE generated the TCR beta libraries. TCRdb analysed the 5' RACE reads with MiXCR anew, one entry per CDR3 protein. The sample lists around 340,000 distinct CDR3 sequences, around 15% occurring once. The V and J ends lost 2 bases and 2 bases respectively, with 13 bases between them. CDR1 is KGHSH, CDR2 LQKENI, per germline. The CDR3 runs to 17 residues. The chain is built from TRBV18 and TRBJ2-6; D is ambiguous. Sequencing was done on a sample of blood, either unsorted or a sorted T cell fraction (not recorded which). The clonotype comes from a male donor with ankylosing spondylitis or in good health (not recorded which). CDR3 sequence reads: CASSPFDGLTGANVLTF. The CDR3 bases are TGTGCCAGCTCACCATTCGACGGGCTAACTGGGGCCAACGTCCTGACTTTC.